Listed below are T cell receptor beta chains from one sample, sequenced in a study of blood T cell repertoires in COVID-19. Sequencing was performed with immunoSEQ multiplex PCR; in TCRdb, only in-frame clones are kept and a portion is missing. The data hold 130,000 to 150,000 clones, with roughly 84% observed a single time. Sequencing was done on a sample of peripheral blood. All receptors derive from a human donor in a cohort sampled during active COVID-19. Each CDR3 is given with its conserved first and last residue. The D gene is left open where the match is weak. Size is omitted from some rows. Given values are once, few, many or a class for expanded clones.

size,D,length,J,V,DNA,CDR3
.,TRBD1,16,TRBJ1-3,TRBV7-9,TGTGCCAGCAGCCCCAGACAGGGGGTCTCTGGAAACACCATATATTTT,CASSPRQGVSGNTIYF
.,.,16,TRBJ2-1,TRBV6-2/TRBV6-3,TGTGCCAGCAGTTCCCGACAGTCAGGGACCTACAATGAGCAGTTCTTC,CASSSRQSGTYNEQFF
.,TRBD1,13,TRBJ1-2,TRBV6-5,TGTGCCAGCACCGACGACAGGGGGTACGGCTACACCTTC,CASTDDRGYGYTF
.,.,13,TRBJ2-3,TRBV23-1,TGCGCCAGCAGTCAGCGGGGGCGGGATACGCAGTATTTT,CASSQRGRDTQYF
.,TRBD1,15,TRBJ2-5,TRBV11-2,TGTGCCAGCAGCTTCGGACAGGGGGCTGCAGAGACCCAGTACTTC,CASSFGQGAAETQYF
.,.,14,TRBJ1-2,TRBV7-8,TGTGCCAGCAGCCCCACGGGGGGTGACTATGGCTACACCTTC,CASSPTGGDYGYTF
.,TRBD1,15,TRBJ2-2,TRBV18,TGTGCCAGCTCAGGACAGGGGGCCACCACCGGGGAGCTGTTTTTT,CASSGQGATTGELFF
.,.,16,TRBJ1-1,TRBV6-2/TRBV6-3,TGTGCCAGCAGTTACTCCGGACTTCCGAACCCCACTGAAGCTTTCTTT,CASSYSGLPNPTEAFF
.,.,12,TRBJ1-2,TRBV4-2,TGTGCCAGCAGCCAAGTAAACACCGGCTACACCTTC,CASSQVNTGYTF
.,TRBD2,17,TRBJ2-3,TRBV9,TGTGCCAGCAGCGCTAGGACTAGCGGGCTCCCTGCAGATACGCAGTATTTT,CASSARTSGLPADTQYF
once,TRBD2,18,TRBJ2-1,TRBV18,TGTGCCAGCTCCCAAATCCCCTCAGGACTAGCGGGGAACAATGAGCAGTTCTTC,CASSQIPSGLAGNNEQFF
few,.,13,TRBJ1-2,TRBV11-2,TGTGCCAGCAGCTCGTCCGGTTCCTATGGCTACACCTTC,CASSSSGSYGYTF
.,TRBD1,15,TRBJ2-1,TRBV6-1,TGTGCCAGCAGTGAAGCAACAGGGGACCCCAATGAGCAGTTCTTC,CASSEATGDPNEQFF
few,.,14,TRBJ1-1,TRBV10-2,TGCGCCAGCAACTCGGGACACCAGAACACTGAAGCTTTCTTT,CASNSGHQNTEAFF
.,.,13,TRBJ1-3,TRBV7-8,TGTGCCAGCAGCACAGGGTCTGGAAACACCATATATTTT,CASSTGSGNTIYF
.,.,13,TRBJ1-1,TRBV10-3,TGTGCCATCGCGGGCGGCGGGACCGGTGAAGCTTTCTTT,CAIAGGGTGEAFF
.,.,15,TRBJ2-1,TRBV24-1,TGTGCCACCAGTGATCTAAACAGGGCGGCGAATGAGCAGTTCTTC,CATSDLNRAANEQFF
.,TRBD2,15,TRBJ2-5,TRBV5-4,TGTGCCAGCAGTCCAAGCGGGGGGCAAAGGGAGACCCAGTACTTC,CASSPSGGQRETQYF
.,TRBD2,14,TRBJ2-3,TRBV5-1,TGCGCCAGCAGCTTTGGACTAGCCCCAGATACGCAGTATTTT,CASSFGLAPDTQYF
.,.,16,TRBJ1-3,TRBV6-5,TGTGCCAGCAGTTACGACAAGTCATACTCTGGAAACACCATATATTTT,CASSYDKSYSGNTIYF
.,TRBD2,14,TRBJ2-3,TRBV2,TGTGCCAGCAGTGAAGGGCGGGGGACAGATACGCAGTATTTT,CASSEGRGTDTQYF